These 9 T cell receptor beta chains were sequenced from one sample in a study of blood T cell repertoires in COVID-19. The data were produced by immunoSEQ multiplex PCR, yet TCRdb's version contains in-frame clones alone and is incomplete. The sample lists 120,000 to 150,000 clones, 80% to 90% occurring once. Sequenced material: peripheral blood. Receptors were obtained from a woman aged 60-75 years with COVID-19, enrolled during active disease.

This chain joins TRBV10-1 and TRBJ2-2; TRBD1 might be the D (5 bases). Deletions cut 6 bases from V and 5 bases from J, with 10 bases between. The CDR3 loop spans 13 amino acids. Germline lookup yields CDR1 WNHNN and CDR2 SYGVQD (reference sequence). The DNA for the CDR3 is TGCGCCAGCAGCCTGACAGTAACCGGGGAGCTGTTTTTT. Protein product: CASSLTVTGELFF.

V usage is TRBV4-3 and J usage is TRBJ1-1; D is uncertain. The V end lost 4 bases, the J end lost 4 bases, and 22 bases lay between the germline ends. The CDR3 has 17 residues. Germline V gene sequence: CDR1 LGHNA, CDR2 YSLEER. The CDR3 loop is CASSPSRETMWSTEAFF. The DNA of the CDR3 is TGCGCCAGCAGCCCGTCCCGGGAGACAATGTGGTCCACTGAAGCTTTCTTT.

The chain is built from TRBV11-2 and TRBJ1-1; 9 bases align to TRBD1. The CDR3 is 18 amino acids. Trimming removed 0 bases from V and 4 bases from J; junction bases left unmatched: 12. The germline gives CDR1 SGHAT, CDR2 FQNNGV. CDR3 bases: TGTGCCAGCAGCTTAGATCGACAGGGGGTGTTTTCTTCCACTGAAGCTTTCTTT. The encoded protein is CASSLDRQGVFSSTEAFF.

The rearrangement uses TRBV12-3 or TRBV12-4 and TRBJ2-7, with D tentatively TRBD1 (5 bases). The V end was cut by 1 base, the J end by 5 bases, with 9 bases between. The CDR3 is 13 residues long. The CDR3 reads CASSLGRVHEQYF. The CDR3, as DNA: TGTGCCAGCAGTTTAGGCAGGGTCCACGAGCAGTACTTC.

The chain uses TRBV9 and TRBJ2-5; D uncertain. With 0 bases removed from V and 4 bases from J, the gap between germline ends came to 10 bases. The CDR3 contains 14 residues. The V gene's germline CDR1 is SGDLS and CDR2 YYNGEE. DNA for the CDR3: TGTGCCAGCAGCGTAGCCTGGGCCGGAGAGACCCAGTACTTC. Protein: CASSVAWAGETQYF.

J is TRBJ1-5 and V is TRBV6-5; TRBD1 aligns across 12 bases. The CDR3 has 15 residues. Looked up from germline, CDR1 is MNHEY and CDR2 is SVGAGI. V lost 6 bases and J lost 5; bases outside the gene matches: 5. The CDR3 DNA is TGTGCCAGCAGCCCCGGGACAGGGGGCTATCAGCCCCAGCATTTT. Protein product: CASSPGTGGYQPQHF.

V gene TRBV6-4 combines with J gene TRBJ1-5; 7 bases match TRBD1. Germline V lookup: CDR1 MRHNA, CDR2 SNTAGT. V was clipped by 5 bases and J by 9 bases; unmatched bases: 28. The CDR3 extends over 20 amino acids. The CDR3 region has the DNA TGTGCCAGCAGTAGTCTTCTGGAGACAGGGCCGACACCAGTCGAGCGGCCCCAGCATTTT. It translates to CASSSLLETGPTPVERPQHF.

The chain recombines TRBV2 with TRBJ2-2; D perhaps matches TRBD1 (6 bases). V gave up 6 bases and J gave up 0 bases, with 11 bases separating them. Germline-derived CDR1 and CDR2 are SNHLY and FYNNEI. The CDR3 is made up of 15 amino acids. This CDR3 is CASRGANANTGELFF. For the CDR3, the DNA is TGTGCCAGCAGGGGGGCAAACGCGAACACCGGGGAGCTGTTTTTT.

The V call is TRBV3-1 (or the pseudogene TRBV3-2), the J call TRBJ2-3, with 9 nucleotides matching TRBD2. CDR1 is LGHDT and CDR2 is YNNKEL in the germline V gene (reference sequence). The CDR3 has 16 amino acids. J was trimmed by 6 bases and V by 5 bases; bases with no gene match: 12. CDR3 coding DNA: TGTGCCAGCAGCACCGCTAGCGGGGAGGCCGGGGATACGCAGTATTTT. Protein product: CASSTASGEAGDTQYF.